These T cell receptor beta chains were read from a single sample in a study of cytomegalovirus exposure and HLA in healthy donors. Method: immunoSEQ multiplex PCR; TCRdb's copy keeps in-frame clones and lacks some. This sample has 100,000 to 150,000 clones, with 70% to 85% found just once. Sequenced sample: PBMCs. All receptors come from a woman between 50 and 59 years old in good health and CMV-seronegative. Both conserved end residues are part of each CDR3. The D gene is left open where the match is weak. Some rows have no size entry. The others give once, few or many, or a class for an expanded clone.

.,.,TRBV7-2,TRBJ2-7,TGTGCCAGCAGCTTAGACTTCTACGAGCAGTACTTC,CASSLDFYEQYF
TRBD2,.,TRBV5-5,TRBJ2-7,TGTGCCAGCAGCGGGACCGTTAGCGGGAGGTTCGCCGGGGAGCAGTACTTC,CASSGTVSGRFAGEQYF
.,few,TRBV5-6,TRBJ2-2,TGTGCCAGCAGCTTGCCGGTTGTCAGAGGCACCGGGGAGCTGTTTTTT,CASSLPVVRGTGELFF
TRBD1,.,TRBV7-2,TRBJ2-3,TGTGCCAGCAGCCCTCGGGGACAGGGAACAGATACGCAGTATTTT,CASSPRGQGTDTQYF
TRBD1,.,TRBV7-2,TRBJ2-1,TGTGCCAGCAGCTTGGGACAGAACAATGAGCAGTTCTTC,CASSLGQNNEQFF
.,.,TRBV18,TRBJ2-1,TGTGCCAGCTTCCACGGGGCAGCGGGTGACAATGAGCAGTTCTTC,CASFHGAAGDNEQFF
.,.,TRBV11-2,TRBJ2-3,TGTGCCAGCAGCTTAACTAGTTCCACAGATACGCAGTATTTT,CASSLTSSTDTQYF
TRBD2,once,TRBV4-1,TRBJ2-1,TGCGCCAGCAGCCCTGAGGGGACTAGCGGGAGTAGAAATGAGCAGTTCTTC,CASSPEGTSGSRNEQFF
.,few,TRBV28,TRBJ1-2,TGTGCCAGCAGCCAGGGATATGGCTACACCTTC,CASSQGYGYTF
TRBD2,.,TRBV15,TRBJ2-3,TGTGCCACCAGCGGGACACTAGCGGGAGTGACAGATACGCAGTATTTT,CATSGTLAGVTDTQYF
TRBD1,.,TRBV5-1,TRBJ2-1,TGCGCCAGCAGGCCCGGACAGGGGGCTTGGAATGAGCAGTTCTTC,CASRPGQGAWNEQFF
.,once,TRBV30,TRBJ1-4,TGTGCCTGGATTGGGACAAAGATGTTTTTT,CAWIGTKMFF
.,.,TRBV4-3,TRBJ2-7,TGCGCCAGCAGCCAAGGACAGGACCCTTTCGAGCAGTACTTC,CASSQGQDPFEQYF
TRBD1,.,TRBV14,TRBJ1-2,TGTGCCAGCAGCCACTTACGGAGGACAGGAGGGTACTATGGCTACACCTTC,CASSHLRRTGGYYGYTF
TRBD1,.,TRBV29-1,TRBJ1-1,TGCAGCGTCTGGACAGGGGAAAAAGCTTTCTTT,CSVWTGEKAFF
.,.,TRBV6-4,TRBJ2-2,TGTGCCAGCAGTGAGGGGAGTACGAGCGGGGAGCTGTTTTTT,CASSEGSTSGELFF
.,.,TRBV4-1,TRBJ1-4,TGCGCCAGCAGCCAAGAGCCGGGGTATAATGAAAAACTGTTTTTT,CASSQEPGYNEKLFF
TRBD2,once,TRBV7-6,TRBJ2-1,TGTGCCAGCAGTACACTACAACTAGCGGGGGTCTACAATGAGCAGTTCTTC,CASSTLQLAGVYNEQFF
.,.,TRBV5-4,TRBJ1-6,TGTGCCAGCACCTCAGATCCTAATTCACCCCTCCACTTT,CASTSDPNSPLHF
.,.,TRBV6-1,TRBJ2-5,TGTGCCAGCAGTGATAGGGGACTTAGAGAGACCCAGTACTTC,CASSDRGLRETQYF
TRBD1,.,TRBV9,TRBJ1-1,TGTGCCAGCAGCGTAGACAGGGGAGGAACTGAAGCTTTCTTT,CASSVDRGGTEAFF
.,.,TRBV19,TRBJ2-1,TGTGCCACCCAGAACCTAGCGACAGAGCAGTTCTTC,CATQNLATEQFF
TRBD2,few,TRBV30,TRBJ2-5,TGTGCCTGGGAGCTAGCGGGAGGGCCACGAGAGACCCAGTACTTC,CAWELAGGPRETQYF
.,.,TRBV2,TRBJ2-7,TGTGCCAGCAGTGACTGGGGCGGCGAGCAGTACTTC,CASSDWGGEQYF
TRBD1,few,TRBV4-1,TRBJ1-2,TGCGCCAGCAGCCCCAGACAGGGATTCAACCCCCCTAACTATGGCTACACCTTC,CASSPRQGFNPPNYGYTF
TRBD2,.,TRBV27,TRBJ2-1,TGTGCCAGCAGTTTCGGCGGGAGCTCCTACAATGAGCAGTTCTTC,CASSFGGSSYNEQFF
TRBD1,.,TRBV10-3,TRBJ1-1,TGTGCCATCAGGGGACAGCTCAACACTGAAGCTTTCTTT,CAIRGQLNTEAFF
.,.,TRBV5-4,TRBJ2-3,TGTGCCAGCAGCTTGCTCAGCACAGATACGCAGTATTTT,CASSLLSTDTQYF
TRBD1,few,TRBV7-6,TRBJ2-7,TGTGCCAGCAGCTTGCGGGGACAGGGAACCTACGAGCAGTACTTC,CASSLRGQGTYEQYF
TRBD1,few,TRBV15,TRBJ1-5,TGTGCCACCAGCAGCGGACAGGGTACCGGCAATCAGCCCCAGCATTTT,CATSSGQGTGNQPQHF
.,.,TRBV13,TRBJ2-1,TGTGCCAGCAGCTTAAGCCGCAATGAGCAGTTCTTC,CASSLSRNEQFF
TRBD1,.,TRBV19,TRBJ1-1,TGTGCCAGTATGGGGGGCAGGGGGCGGATCACTGAAGCTTTCTTT,CASMGGRGRITEAFF
.,.,TRBV10-1,TRBJ2-7,TGCGCCAGCAGTGAGTCGGGGACAAGCTCCTACGAGCAGTACTTC,CASSESGTSSYEQYF
TRBD2,.,TRBV5-1,TRBJ2-3,TGCGCCAGCAGCTTGGGACTAGCGGGAGTAGATACGCAGTATTTT,CASSLGLAGVDTQYF
.,.,TRBV27,TRBJ1-6,TGTGCCAGCAGCCGCACCCCAGGGTATAATTCACCCCTCCACTTT,CASSRTPGYNSPLHF
.,.,TRBV4-3,TRBJ1-1,TGCGCCAGCAGCCACGGGGGGAGGAATGAAGCTTTCTTT,CASSHGGRNEAFF
.,.,TRBV5-1,TRBJ2-7,TGCGCCAGCAGCTTGGGACCGGGTGGAGAGCAGTACTTC,CASSLGPGGEQYF
TRBD2,.,TRBV4-3,TRBJ2-1,TGCGCCAGCAGCCAAGATCTAGCGGGGGTTAATGAGCAGTTCTTC,CASSQDLAGVNEQFF
.,.,TRBV2,TRBJ2-4,TGTGCCAGCAGTGGGGGACTCCCCGGCAAAAACATTCAGTACTTC,CASSGGLPGKNIQYF
TRBD1,.,TRBV19,TRBJ1-2,TGTGCCAGTAGTATGGGATTGGACAGGGCGAGGAATGACTATGGCTACACCTTC,CASSMGLDRARNDYGYTF
TRBD1,.,TRBV5-1,TRBJ2-7,TGCGCCAGCAGCTTGGACAGGGGCTCCTACGAGCAGTACTTC,CASSLDRGSYEQYF
.,.,TRBV23-1,TRBJ2-7,TGCGCCAGCAGTCAATCCCCCAGGGGGGCAGGCGAGCAGTACTTC,CASSQSPRGAGEQYF
.,.,TRBV28,TRBJ2-6,TGTGCCAGCAAAACACACCCCTCTGGGGCCAACGTCCTGACTTTC,CASKTHPSGANVLTF
TRBD1,.,TRBV6-5,TRBJ1-1,TGTGCCAGCAGCCCGGGACAGGGTCCTTCCACTGAAGCTTTCTTT,CASSPGQGPSTEAFF
.,.,TRBV7-7,TRBJ2-2,TGTGCCAGCAGCGAAAACCCCTCAGGGGCCACCGGGGAGCTGTTTTTT,CASSENPSGATGELFF
TRBD1,once,TRBV28,TRBJ1-1,TGTGCCAGCAGCCCAGACCTAACAGGGGGCGTATATGAAGCTTTCTTT,CASSPDLTGGVYEAFF
TRBD1,once,TRBV7-9,TRBJ1-1,TGTGCCAGCAGCTTAGGTAGACAGGGGAACACTGAAGCTTTCTTT,CASSLGRQGNTEAFF
.,once,TRBV7-2,TRBJ1-4,TGTGCCAGCAGCCCAGGGGCAGGGGACGCTGAAAAACTGTTTTTT,CASSPGAGDAEKLFF
TRBD1,.,TRBV2,TRBJ1-2,TGTGCCATCCAGGGGGCGAGGGGCTACACCTTC,CAIQGARGYTF
TRBD1,.,TRBV9,TRBJ2-7,TGTGCCAGCAGCAGGCCGGACAGGGGCGACGAGCAGTACTTC,CASSRPDRGDEQYF
TRBD2,.,TRBV18,TRBJ2-5,TGTGCCAGCTCACCACCCCGAAGGACTAGCCCAATCGGAGAGACCCAGTACTTC,CASSPPRRTSPIGETQYF
.,.,TRBV7-2,TRBJ2-1,TGTGCCAGCAGCCCAGAGGTCAATGAGCAGTTCTTC,CASSPEVNEQFF
.,.,TRBV27,TRBJ2-1,TGTGCCAGCAGTTTGCCTTCGGACAGTGAGAATGAGCAGTTCTTC,CASSLPSDSENEQFF
.,.,TRBV19,TRBJ1-3,TGTGCCAGTAGTCTGGGGACTGGTGGAAACACCATATATTTT,CASSLGTGGNTIYF
.,.,TRBV27,TRBJ1-2,TGTGCCAGCAGTTTCGGACAGTCTTATGGCTACACCTTC,CASSFGQSYGYTF